The 22 T cell receptor beta chains below were found in one sample sequenced in a study of regulatory T cells in long-lasting Graves disease listed by TCRdb under 2021. Library method: multiplex PCR. The sample was run on an Illumina HiSeq 4000. iRepertoire HTBI primers and Arm-PCR amplification of CDR3 regions were used to construct TCR beta libraries. Using fastp at Q25 and MiXCR, TCRdb reprocessed the public reads and kept productive beta chains. Identical CDR3 proteins give one entry, which carries the most common genes and DNA. The sample table records over 500,000 distinct CDR3 sequences; roughly 15% of these occur just once. The ten largest clones capture around a sixth of the sample. Reading the label with the study, this specimen's time point is: newly diagnosed GD, antithyroid drugs for less than 3 months. For both TCR sequencing and RNA sequencing, RNA was extracted from PBMCs in TRIzol.

These data are also associated with another study on T cells in Graves' hyperthyroidism and ophthalmopathy.

The material was peripheral blood mononuclear cells (PBMCs), obtained at new diagnosis, from a patient treated with antithyroid drugs. These receptors were obtained from a woman in her twenties or thirties with Graves disease. Donor details come from another sample of the same person, matched by shared clones.

This clonotype has only a few counts. The chain links TRBV5-1 to TRBJ2-7; D remains ambiguous. Germline-derived CDR1 and CDR2 are SGHRS and YFSETQ. This CDR3 has 14 residues. The V end lost 6 bases, the J end lost 1 base, and 14 bases lay between the germline ends. The CDR3 coding sequence is TGCGCCAGCACCCCTGGTGGAGTATCCTACGAGCAGTACTTC. Translating it yields CASTPGGVSYEQYF.

This clonotype was detected only a few times. This rearrangement joins TRBV20-1 to TRBJ1-1; D is possibly TRBD1 (6 bases). The CDR3 runs 13 residues. V lost 2 bases and J 11 bases, leaving 18 bases between the germline ends. From germline, CDR1 is DFQATT and CDR2 SNEGSKA (reference sequence). Here the CDR3 DNA reads TGCAGTGCTAGAACCACAGGGACGGGGGATGCTTTCTTT. This translates into CSARTTGTGDAFF.

On this clonotype: Relative to the germline gene, one junction end is altered; a read error may explain this. The CDR3 sequence is CSAADRKSTDTRYF. The CDR3 bases are TGCAGTGCTGCAGACAGAAAAAGCACAGATACGCGGTATTTT. The chain employs TRBV20-1 and TRBJ2-3; D is perhaps TRBD1 (5 bases). CDR3 length equals 14 residues. Germline CDR1 reads DFQATT; CDR2 reads SNEGSKA (reference sequence).

The sample holds many counts of this clonotype. This sequence joins TRBV7-9 and TRBJ2-7; maybe TRBD2 (6 bases). CDR3 size: 13 residues. V was cut by 5 bases and J by 3 bases, with 11 bases left in between. Per the germline V gene, CDR1 is SEHNR and CDR2 is FQNEAQ (reference sequence). The CDR3 region has the DNA TGTGCCAGCAGCCCGATGGGACTCTACGAGCAGTACTTC. Residues: CASSPMGLYEQYF.

This clonotype has a handful of counts. The CDR3 nucleotides are TGTGCCAGTAGTCAAGACAGGGTGGATCAGCCCCAGCATTTT. Protein product: CASSQDRVDQPQHF. The chain has TRBV19 and TRBJ1-5, with TRBD1 matching 7 bases. The V gene end was trimmed by 5 bases and the J gene end by 5 bases; junction bases not matched to a gene: 6. Per germline, CDR1 LNHDA and CDR2 SQIVND (reference sequence). The CDR3 is 14 amino acids.

The gene calls are TRBV19 and TRBJ1-5; weak D call: TRBD1 (5 bases). CDR3 length equals 16 residues. Germline V CDR1 and CDR2: LNHDA, SQIVND (reference sequence). Trimming pared 10 bases from V and 4 bases from J, leaving 23 bases between. CDR3 nucleotide sequence: TGTGCCACCACCTCCCTTGGGAGCGGGGGGAATCAGCCCCAGCATTTT. As protein: CATTSLGSGGNQPQHF. The whole variable domain, remainder taken from reference TRBV19 and TRBJ1-5, is DGGITQSPKYLFRKEGQNVTLSCEQNLNHDAMYWYRQDPGQGLRLIYYSQIVNDFQKGDIAEGYSVSREKKESFPLTVTSAQKNPTAFYLCATTSLGSGGNQPQHFGDGTRLSIL.

This clonotype was counted at least ten times. CDR3 sequence (DNA): TGTGCCAGCAGACAAAAGGGTCCGGTGGACACTGAAGCTTTCTTT. Amino acids: CASRQKGPVDTEAFF. This chain connects TRBV12-3 or TRBV12-4 to TRBJ1-1; no firm D call. Trimming stripped 6 bases from V and 3 bases from J, with 17 bases between. The CDR3 has 15 residues.

The chain combines TRBV6-1 with TRBJ1-4; TRBD1 might be the D (5 bases). Germline CDR1 and CDR2: MNHNS and SASEGT. Trimming removed 6 bases from V and 5 bases from J, with 16 bases in between. The CDR3 spans 15 residues. CDR3 DNA: TGTGCCAGCAGCTACGAACGGGACGGGAATGAAAAACTGTTTTTT. Amino acid sequence: CASSYERDGNEKLFF.

This clonotype was recorded at least ten times. The conserved closing phenylalanine or tryptophan is absent in this CDR3, likely reflecting a read error. The DNA is left out, because the CDR3 cannot be placed on it with certainty; the CDR3 is given as TCRdb lists it. J is TRBJ2-7 and V is TRBV20-1; the tabulated D call, TRBD2, remains unverified against the DNA. The CDR3 spans 12 residues, counting both ends. Looked up from germline, CDR1 is DFQATT and CDR2 is SNEGSKA (reference sequence). This CDR3 reads CSARDASGKYPI.

This clonotype was counted a few times. The rearrangement uses TRBV30 and TRBJ1-5, with a possible D match to TRBD1 (6 bases). Trimming stripped 5 bases from V and 3 bases from J, with 11 bases between. Germline assignment: CDR1 GTSNPN and CDR2 SVGIG (reference sequence). CDR3 size: 13 residues. The CDR3 bases are TGTGCCTGGGGGTGGGGGCCCAATCAGCCCCAGCATTTT. Translating gives CAWGWGPNQPQHF. Variable domain in full (rest from reference TRBV30 and TRBJ1-5): SQTIHQWPATLVQPVGSPLSLECTVEGTSNPNLYWYRQAAGRGLQLLFYSVGIGQISSEVPQNLSASRPQDRQFILSSKKLLLSDSGFYLCAWGWGPNQPQHFGDGTRLSIL.

The rearrangement uses TRBV14 and TRBJ1-3, with 9 positions matching TRBD1. The V segment lost 4 bases and the J segment 4 bases; nucleotides outside the gene matches: 8. Germline values: CDR1 SGHDN, CDR2 FVKESK. CDR3 size: 16 residues. CDR3 coding DNA: TGTGCCAGCAGCCGAGGACAGGGGAATTCCGGAAACACCATATATTTT. Its translation is CASSRGQGNSGNTIYF.

The rearrangement joins TRBV5-4 to TRBJ1-4; 7 positions match TRBD1. V was clipped by 4 bases and J by 2 bases; unmatched bases: 5. Germline CDR1 and CDR2: SGHNT and YYREEE (reference sequence). The CDR3 is made up of 15 amino acids. CDR3 sequence reads: CASSTEQGTNEKLFF. DNA for the CDR3: TGTGCCAGCAGCACTGAACAGGGGACTAATGAAAAACTGTTTTTT.

The chain has TRBV5-1 and TRBJ2-1, with D perhaps matching TRBD2 (6 bases). With 4 bases removed from V and 10 bases from J, the gap between germline ends came to 21 bases. This CDR3 is built from 15 residues. Germline V gives CDR1 SGHRS, CDR2 YFSETQ. CDR3 region: CASSPPGLGGREQFF. DNA of the CDR3: TGCGCCAGCAGCCCCCCGGGACTTGGAGGGCGGGAGCAGTTCTTC.

This clonotype was detected ten times or more. This chain uses TRBV12-3 or TRBV12-4 with TRBJ2-1; 7 nucleotides agree with TRBD2. J was trimmed by 12 bases and V by 5 bases; bases with no gene match: 19. CDR3 length equals 16 residues. CDR3 sequence: CASSPARGGVSGTQFF. CDR3 DNA: TGTGCCAGCAGTCCCGCACGGGGAGGGGTGAGCGGGACGCAGTTCTTC.

Comments on this clonotype: This may come from a read error, since a much larger clone is one base off. The V and J genes are TRBV20-1 and TRBJ2-2; unclear D gene. V was pared by 6 bases and J by 6 bases, with 23 bases between. Germline V gives CDR1 DFQATT, CDR2 SNEGSKA (reference sequence). This CDR3 is 16 amino acids long. The CDR3 loop reads CSATPLWQRDAGELFF. DNA of the CDR3: TGCAGTGCCACACCCCTATGGCAGCGCGACGCCGGGGAGCTGTTTTTT.

This chain links TRBV20-1 with TRBJ2-7; D call uncertain. Trimming cost V 4 bases and J 5 bases, with 0 bases left between them. The CDR3 is 8 residues long. Germline V gives CDR1 DFQATT, CDR2 SNEGSKA (reference sequence). CDR3 bases: TGCAGTGCTAACGAGCAGTACTTC. Translated: CSANEQYF.

This clonotype showed up many times. V is TRBV28 and J is TRBJ2-1; D may be TRBD2 (6 bases). This CDR3 region has 15 residues. The germline gives CDR1 MDHEN, CDR2 SYDVKM. V shed 4 bases and J shed 7 bases, with 17 bases lying between them. As DNA, the CDR3 is TGTGCCAGCAGTTCCAGGACGGGGGTTAAAAATGAGCAGTTCTTC. As protein: CASSSRTGVKNEQFF.

This clonotype was observed many times. The CDR3 coding sequence is TGTGCCAGCAGCCAAGCGGGCAGCGGGAGATTCGAGCAGTACTTC. This gives the protein CASSQAGSGRFEQYF. This rearrangement joins TRBV3-1 to TRBJ2-7; TRBD2 matches 8 bases. CDR1 and CDR2 from the germline V gene are LGHDT and YNNKEL (reference sequence). V lost 1 base to trimming and J lost 6 bases; unmatched junction nucleotides: 8. The CDR3 sequence is 15 residues long.

This clonotype was found a few times. This rearrangement joins TRBV4-1 to TRBJ2-7; tentatively, D is TRBD2 (6 bases). V lost 1 base and J lost 0, with 10 bases in between. The germline gives CDR1 MGHRA, CDR2 YSYEKL. CDR3 length: 15 residues. The CDR3, as DNA: TGCGCCAGCAGCCAAGGACCGGGACTCTCCTACGAGCAGTACTTC. Translated: CASSQGPGLSYEQYF.

Details on this clonotype: This may be a read error, as it is one base from a much larger clone. The chain carries TRBV9 and TRBJ1-3; D gene ambiguous. Germline V gene lookup returns CDR1 SGDLS and CDR2 YYNGEE. Trimming took 6 bases from V and 0 from J, leaving 1 base between them. The CDR3 runs 11 residues. CDR3 bases: TGTGCCAGCAACTCTGGAAACACCATATATTTT. Its protein product is CASNSGNTIYF.

This chain joins TRBV28 and TRBJ2-4; D is possibly TRBD2 (6 bases). Germline V gives CDR1 MDHEN, CDR2 SYDVKM. The CDR3 has 13 residues. The V end lost 6 bases, the J end lost 8 bases, and 14 bases lay between the germline ends. The CDR3 is CASSHPGGDIQYF. DNA of the CDR3: TGTGCCAGCAGCCATCCCGGGGGAGACATTCAGTACTTC.

This clonotype was counted at least ten times. V gene TRBV6-1 combines with J gene TRBJ1-4, with TRBD1 as a possible D gene (6 bases). Trimming pared 6 bases from V and 8 bases from J, leaving 13 bases between. CDR1 MNHNS and CDR2 SASEGT come from the germline V gene. The CDR3 loop spans 13 amino acids. In nucleotides, the CDR3 is TGTGCCAGCAGAAGAGGGGGAAGGGAAAAACTGTTTTTT. The encoded protein is CASRRGGREKLFF.